This TCR beta chain was retrieved from a study of OX40 agonist ivuxolimab in advanced cancers. Across the whole study: Dose-escalation subjects each had hepatocellular carcinoma, melanoma, renal cell or head and neck cancer.

Study-wide results and caveats: There were also nonresponders showing low normalized T-cell clonal expansion.

The repertoire was sequenced with immunoSEQ multiplex PCR; TCRdb's copy has only in-frame clones and lacks some. The sample carries 85,000 to 100,000 clones, about 85% recorded once. A word on this clone: Its target is unknown.

J was trimmed by 8 bases and V by 1 base; bases with no gene match: 2. The V gene's germline CDR1 is SGHTA and CDR2 FQGNSA. The CDR3 has 13 amino acids. This TCR was recovered from an adult with an advanced solid tumor such as melanoma, head and neck, liver or kidney cancer. Material: CD4+ or CD8+ T cells sorted from blood, obtained in a trial of the OX40 agonist ivuxolimab. The rearrangement links TRBV7-2 to TRBJ2-1; the match to TRBD2 covers 7 bases. The DNA of the CDR3 is TGTGCCAGCAGCTTAGGACTAGCCGATGAGCAGTTCTTC. The encoded protein is CASSLGLADEQFF. Variable domain in full (rest from reference TRBV7-2 and TRBJ2-1): GAGVSQSPSNKVTEKGKDVELRCDPISGHTALYWYRQSLGQGLEFLIYFQGNSAPDKSGLPSDRFSAERTGGSVSTLTIQRTQQEDSAVYLCASSLGLADEQFFGPGTRLTVL.